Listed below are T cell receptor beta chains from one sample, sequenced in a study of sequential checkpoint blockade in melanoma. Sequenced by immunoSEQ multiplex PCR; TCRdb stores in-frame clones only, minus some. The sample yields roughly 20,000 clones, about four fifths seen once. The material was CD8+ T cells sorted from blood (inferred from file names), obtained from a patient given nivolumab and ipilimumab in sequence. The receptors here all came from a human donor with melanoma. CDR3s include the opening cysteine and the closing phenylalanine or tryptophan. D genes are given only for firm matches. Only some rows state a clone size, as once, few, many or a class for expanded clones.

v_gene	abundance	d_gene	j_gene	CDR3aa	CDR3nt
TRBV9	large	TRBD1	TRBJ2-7	CASSVEGTGSYEQYF	TGTGCCAGCAGCGTAGAAGGGACAGGGTCCTACGAGCAGTACTTC
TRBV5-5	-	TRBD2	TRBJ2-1	CASSPGLAGAYNEQFF	TGTGCCAGCAGCCCCGGACTAGCGGGAGCCTACAATGAGCAGTTCTTC
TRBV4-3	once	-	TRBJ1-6	CASSPWEGESPLHF	TGCGCCAGCAGCCCCTGGGAGGGGGAATCACCCCTCCACTTT
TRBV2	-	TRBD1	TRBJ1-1	CASLANQSYRGGTEAFF	TGTGCCAGCCTAGCGAACCAAAGCTACAGGGGTGGAACTGAAGCTTTCTTT
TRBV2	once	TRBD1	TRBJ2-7	CASRPGTEYEQYF	TGTGCCAGCAGACCCGGGACAGAGTACGAGCAGTACTTC
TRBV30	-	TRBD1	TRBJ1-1	CAWQGQAGTEAFF	TGTGCCTGGCAGGGACAGGCCGGCACTGAAGCTTTCTTT
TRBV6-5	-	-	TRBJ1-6	CASSYSSGNSPLHF	TGTGCCAGCAGTTACTCATCGGGGAATTCACCCCTCCACTTT
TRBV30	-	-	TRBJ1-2	CAWSPGNYGYTF	TGTGCCTGGAGTCCAGGGAACTATGGCTACACCTTC
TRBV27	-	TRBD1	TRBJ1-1	CASSHRGPNTEAFF	TGTGCCAGCAGCCACAGGGGCCCGAACACTGAAGCTTTCTTT
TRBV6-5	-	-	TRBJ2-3	CASSYYQGGDTQYF	TGTGCCAGCAGTTACTACCAGGGTGGAGATACGCAGTATTTT
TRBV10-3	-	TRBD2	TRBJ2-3	CAIRGNFEREATDTQYF	TGTGCCATCAGGGGGAATTTCGAGCGGGAGGCCACAGATACGCAGTATTTT
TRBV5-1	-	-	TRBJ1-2	CASSQSNYGYTF	TGCGCCAGCAGTCAATCTAACTATGGCTACACCTTC
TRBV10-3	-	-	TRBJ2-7	CATGSLVYSYEQYF	TGTGCCACCGGGAGTCTGGTTTACTCCTACGAGCAGTACTTC
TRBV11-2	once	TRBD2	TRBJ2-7	CASSLTSGTYEQYF	TGTGCCAGCAGCTTAACTAGCGGAACCTACGAGCAGTACTTC
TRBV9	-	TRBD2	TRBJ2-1	CASSPAEAGSYNEQFF	TGTGCCAGCAGCCCCGCTGAAGCGGGGTCCTACAATGAGCAGTTCTTC
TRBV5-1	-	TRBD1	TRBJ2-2	CASSLRHRGNTGELFF	TGCGCCAGCAGCTTGAGGCACAGGGGGAACACCGGGGAGCTGTTTTTT
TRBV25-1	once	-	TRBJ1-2	CASSEYSGGTLGYTF	TGTGCCAGCAGTGAATATTCAGGTGGGACACTCGGCTACACCTTC
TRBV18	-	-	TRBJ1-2	CASSATGRESGYTF	TGTGCCAGCTCTGCTACGGGCAGGGAAAGTGGCTACACCTTC
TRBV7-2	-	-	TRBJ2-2	CASSGGRQRGRAGELFF	TGTGCCAGCAGCGGGGGGAGACAAAGAGGTCGAGCCGGGGAGCTGTTTTTT
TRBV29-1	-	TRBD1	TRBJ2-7	CSVVTDREFYEQYF	TGCAGCGTTGTTACGGACAGGGAATTCTACGAGCAGTACTTC
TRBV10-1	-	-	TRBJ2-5	CASTLGEIVTETQYF	TGCGCCAGCACTCTTGGTGAAATAGTTACAGAGACCCAGTACTTC
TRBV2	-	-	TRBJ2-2	CASSEASVPGELFF	TGTGCCAGCAGTGAAGCCAGCGTTCCCGGGGAGCTGTTTTTT
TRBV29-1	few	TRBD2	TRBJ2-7	CSVNPGAGGEQYF	TGCAGCGTCAACCCGGGGGCGGGAGGCGAGCAGTACTTC
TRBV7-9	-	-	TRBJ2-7	CASSLGGLVSEQYF	TGTGCCAGCTCTCTCGGGGGGCTTGTCTCCGAGCAGTACTTC
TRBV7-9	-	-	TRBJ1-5	CASSPPGLRQPQHF	TGTGCCAGCAGCCCCCCAGGGCTCCGGCAGCCCCAGCATTTT
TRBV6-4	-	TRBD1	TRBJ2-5	CASSAGTGEQETQYF	TGTGCCAGCAGCGCCGGTACAGGGGAACAAGAGACCCAGTACTTC
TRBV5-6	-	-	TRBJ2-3	CASSLQATDTQYF	TGTGCCAGCAGCTTGCAGGCCACAGATACGCAGTATTTT
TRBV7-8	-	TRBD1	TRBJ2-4	CASSLKGGGRRIAKNIQYF	TGTGCCAGCAGCCTAAAAGGGGGCGGCCGCCGTATAGCCAAAAACATTCAGTACTTC
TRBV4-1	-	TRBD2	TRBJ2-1	CASSQTQREGNEQFF	TGCGCCAGCAGCCAAACCCAGCGGGAGGGCAATGAGCAGTTCTTC
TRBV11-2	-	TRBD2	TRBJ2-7	CASSLGGGTEGYYEQYF	TGTGCCAGCAGCTTAGGGGGGGGGACGGAGGGTTACTACGAGCAGTACTTC
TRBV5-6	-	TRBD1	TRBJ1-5	CASSLLAGGPYQPQHF	TGTGCCAGCAGCTTGTTGGCAGGGGGGCCCTATCAGCCCCAGCATTTT
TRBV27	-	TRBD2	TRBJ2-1	CASSFLAGAHEQFF	TGTGCCAGCAGTTTCCTAGCGGGAGCGCATGAGCAGTTCTTC
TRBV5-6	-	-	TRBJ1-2	CASSLVGQHGYTF	TGTGCCAGCAGCTTAGTTGGACAGCATGGCTACACCTTC
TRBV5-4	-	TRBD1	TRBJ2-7	CASSPEGQAIYEQYF	TGTGCCAGCAGCCCGGAGGGACAGGCCATCTACGAGCAGTACTTC
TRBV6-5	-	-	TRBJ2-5	CASSSPFLTPGETQYF	TGTGCCAGCAGTTCGCCATTTCTAACACCGGGGGAGACCCAGTACTTC
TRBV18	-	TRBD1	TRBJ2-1	CASSPGTGPYNEQFF	TGTGCCAGCTCACCGGGGACAGGGCCATACAATGAGCAGTTCTTC
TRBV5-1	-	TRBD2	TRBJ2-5	CASNLAGQRETQYF	TGCGCCAGCAACCTAGCGGGACAACGGGAGACCCAGTACTTC
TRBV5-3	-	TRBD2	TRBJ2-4	CARSPGLAGGSGAKNIQYF	TGTGCCAGAAGCCCTGGACTAGCGGGGGGGTCTGGAGCCAAAAACATTCAGTACTTC
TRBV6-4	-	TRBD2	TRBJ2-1	CASSGTSGGYNEQFF	TGTGCCAGCAGTGGGACTAGCGGGGGGTACAATGAGCAGTTCTTC
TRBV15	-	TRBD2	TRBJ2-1	CATSRDLELAGAYNEQFF	TGTGCCACCAGCAGAGATCTTGAACTAGCGGGGGCCTACAATGAGCAGTTCTTC
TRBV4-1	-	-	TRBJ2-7	CASRGGSSYEQYF	TGCGCCAGCCGAGGGGGAAGTTCCTACGAGCAGTACTTC
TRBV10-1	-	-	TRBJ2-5	CASSDTLGETQYF	TGCGCCAGCAGTGACACCCTCGGGGAGACCCAGTACTTC
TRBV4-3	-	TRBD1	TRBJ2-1	CASSQVRGPTSDNEQFF	TGCGCCAGCAGCCAAGTAAGGGGGCCTACTTCCGACAATGAGCAGTTCTTC
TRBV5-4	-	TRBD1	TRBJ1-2	CASSLDRGSFNYGYTF	TGTGCCAGCAGCTTAGACAGGGGGAGTTTCAACTATGGCTACACCTTC